This T cell receptor (beta chain) was documented in a study of patients and donors after allogeneic stem cell transplantation. The CDR3 extends over 15 amino acids. Trimming removed 6 bases at V and 0 bases at J, with 12 bases between. TCRdb passed the RT-PCR reads through MiXCR, listing each CDR3 protein once. The data hold 410,000 or so distinct CDR3 sequences, with roughly 17% observed a single time. The sequence came from a human donor who was either an allogeneic HSCT recipient or a stem cell or donor lymphocyte infusion donor (not recorded which). It is not recorded whose cells these are; they may come from a transplant donor. Specimen: blood, either unsorted or a sorted T cell fraction (not recorded which). This chain connects TRBV12-3 or TRBV12-4 to TRBJ2-1, with D perhaps TRBD1 (6 bases). The CDR3 loop reads CASSPGQNSYNEQFF. The DNA for the CDR3 is TGTGCCAGCAGCCCGGGACAAAACTCCTACAATGAGCAGTTCTTC.